This TCR beta chain was identified in a study of cytomegalovirus exposure and HLA in healthy donors. General study findings and limits: In vitro experiments confirmed that three CMV-associated chains were specific for CMV antigens. The authors enumerated 164 TCR beta chains as linked to cytomegalovirus. A later analysis found first-cohort TCR clusters tended to co-occur in the 90 to 150 validation repertoires.

The germline V gene has CDR1 LGHNA and CDR2 YSLEER. V lost 7 bases to trimming and J lost 3 bases, with 18 bases between them. This CDR3 is built from 15 residues. Using immunoSEQ multiplex PCR, the repertoire was profiled, and TCRdb retains in-frame clones only, with some absent. Counted here are some 170,000 clones, roughly 90% occurring once; the ten biggest clones make up about 5.8%. Concerning this clone itself: As yet, its antigen is unknown.

Sequenced material: PBMCs. This receptor was obtained from a woman in her thirties in good health and CMV-seronegative. The rearrangement uses TRBV4-3 and TRBJ1-1; D ambiguous. The CDR3 reads CASTSKGSKHTEAFF. DNA for the CDR3: TGCGCCAGCACCTCCAAGGGCAGTAAACACACTGAAGCTTTCTTT.